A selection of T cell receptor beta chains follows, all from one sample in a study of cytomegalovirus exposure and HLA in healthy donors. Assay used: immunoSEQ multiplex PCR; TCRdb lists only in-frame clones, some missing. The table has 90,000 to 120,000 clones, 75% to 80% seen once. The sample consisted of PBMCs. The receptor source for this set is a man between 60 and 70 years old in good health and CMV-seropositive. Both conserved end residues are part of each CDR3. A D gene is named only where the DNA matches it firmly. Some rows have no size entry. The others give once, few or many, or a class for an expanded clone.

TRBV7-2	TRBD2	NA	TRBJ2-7	TGTGCCAGCAGCTTAGATCGGGCTCTCCGGGGGGACGAGCAGTACTTC	CASSLDRALRGDEQYF
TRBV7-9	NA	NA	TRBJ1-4	TGTGCCAGCAGCCTTTACAGTCCAACTAATGAAAAACTGTTTTTT	CASSLYSPTNEKLFF
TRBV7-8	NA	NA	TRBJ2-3	TGTGCCAGCAGCCCCCGAAGCGGGTCACTCACAGATACGCAGTATTTT	CASSPRSGSLTDTQYF
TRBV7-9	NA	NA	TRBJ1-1	TGTGCCAGCAGCAGGACAGTTGAAGCTTTCTTT	CASSRTVEAFF
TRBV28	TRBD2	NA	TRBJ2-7	TGTGCCAGCAGTTTAAGACTAGCGGGCTACGAGCAGTACTTC	CASSLRLAGYEQYF
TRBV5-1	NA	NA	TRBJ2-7	TGCGCCAGCAGCTCAACCGCCGGGGGATACGAGCAGTACTTC	CASSSTAGGYEQYF
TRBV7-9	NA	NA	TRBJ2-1	TGTTCCAGCAGCACAACAGGTTACAATGAGCAGTTCTTC	CSSSTTGYNEQFF
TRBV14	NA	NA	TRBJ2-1	TGTGCCAGCAGCCAAGAGGGTCGCTCCCCGCGGTATGAGCAGTTCTTC	CASSQEGRSPRYEQFF
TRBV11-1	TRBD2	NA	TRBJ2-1	TGTGCCAGCAGCGCGACCCTAGCGGGAGAGCAGTTCTTC	CASSATLAGEQFF
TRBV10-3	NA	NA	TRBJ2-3	TGTGCCACCGCCGGCGGGTCGGGGGGCAGCACAGATACGCAGTATTTT	CATAGGSGGSTDTQYF
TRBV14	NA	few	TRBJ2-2	TGTGCCAGCAGCCAAGTCCTTAACACCGGGGAGCTGTTTTTT	CASSQVLNTGELFF
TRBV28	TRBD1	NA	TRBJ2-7	TGTGCCAGCAGTTTCCTACAGGGGGCGCCCTACGAGCAGTACTTC	CASSFLQGAPYEQYF
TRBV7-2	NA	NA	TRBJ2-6	TGTGCCAGCAGCTTAGCACAGCCTAACTCTGGGGCCAACGTCCTGACTTTC	CASSLAQPNSGANVLTF
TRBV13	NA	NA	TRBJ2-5	TGTGCCAGCAGCGCAGGAAGGGGGTACCAAGAGACCCAGTACTTC	CASSAGRGYQETQYF
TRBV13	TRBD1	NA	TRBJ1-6	TGTGCCAGCAGCTTCGACGGACAGGGGGTCAATTCACCCCTCCACTTT	CASSFDGQGVNSPLHF
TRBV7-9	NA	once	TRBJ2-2	TGTGCCAGCAGCTTAGTGCAGGTCGGCGGGGAGCTGTTTTTT	CASSLVQVGGELFF
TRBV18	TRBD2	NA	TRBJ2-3	TGTGCCAGCTCACCCGAGACTAGCGGGGCAGTCACAGATACGCAGTATTTT	CASSPETSGAVTDTQYF
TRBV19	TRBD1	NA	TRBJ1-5	TGTGCCAGTAGTATGGAACAGGGGGCGCGTCAGTCCCAGCATTTT	CASSMEQGARQSQHF
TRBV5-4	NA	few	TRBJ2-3	TGTGCCAGCAGCCCCTCGGGGGGCTTGGGCACAGATACGCAGTATTTT	CASSPSGGLGTDTQYF
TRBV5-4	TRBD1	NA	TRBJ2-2	TGTGCCAGCAGCTGGACAGGGCTTTACACCGGGGAGCTGTTTTTT	CASSWTGLYTGELFF
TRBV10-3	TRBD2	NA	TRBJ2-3	TGTGCCATCAGTGAGGGGCCGGGACTACCTACTAGCACAGATACGCAGTATTTT	CAISEGPGLPTSTDTQYF
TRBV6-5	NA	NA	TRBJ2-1	TGTGCCAGCAGTTACACTAGGGGGGGTGAGCAGTTCTTC	CASSYTRGGEQFF
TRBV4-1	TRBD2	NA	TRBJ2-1	TGCGCCAGCAGCCAACTCGGGACTAGCAATCAGTTCTTC	CASSQLGTSNQFF
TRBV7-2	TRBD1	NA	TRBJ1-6	TGTGCCAGCAGCTTAGCGCACAGGGGGAATAATTCACCCCTCCACTTT	CASSLAHRGNNSPLHF
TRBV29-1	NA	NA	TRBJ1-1	TGCAGCGGCCGGGACACTCACGGCTTGGGCACTGAAGCTTTCTTT	CSGRDTHGLGTEAFF
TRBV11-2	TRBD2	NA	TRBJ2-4	TGTGCCAGCAGCCCCAGCGGGGGGGCCTACATTCAGTACTTC	CASSPSGGAYIQYF
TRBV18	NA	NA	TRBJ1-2	TGTGCCAGCTCATTCAGAGCGGGGACTAACTATGGCTACACCTTC	CASSFRAGTNYGYTF
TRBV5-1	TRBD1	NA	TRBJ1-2	TGCGCCAGCAGCTTGATAGGGACAGACGGTGGCTACACCTTC	CASSLIGTDGGYTF
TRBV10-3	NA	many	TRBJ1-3	TGTGCCATCAGTAGCGGACTAGGGAACACCATATATTTT	CAISSGLGNTIYF
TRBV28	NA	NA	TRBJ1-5	TGTGCCAGCAGTGGTCGCACGGGGGGGGGTTTTAATCAGCCCCAGCATTTT	CASSGRTGGGFNQPQHF
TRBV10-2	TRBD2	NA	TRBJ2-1	TGCGCCAGCAGGACTAGCGGGGGGGCTGGCAATGAGCAGTTCTTC	CASRTSGGAGNEQFF
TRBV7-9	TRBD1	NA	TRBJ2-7	TGTGCCAGCAGCCAAGGACAGGGTGGAGAGCAGTACTTC	CASSQGQGGEQYF
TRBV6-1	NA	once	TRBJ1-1	TGTGCCAACGACGACAGTTACACTGAAGCTTTCTTT	CANDDSYTEAFF
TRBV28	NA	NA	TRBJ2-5	TGTGCCAGCAGTTGGACAGTAGGGCAAGAGACCCAGTACTTC	CASSWTVGQETQYF
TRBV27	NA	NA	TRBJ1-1	TGTGCCAGCAGTTTAGCGGGGTTGGACACTGAAGCTTTCTTT	CASSLAGLDTEAFF
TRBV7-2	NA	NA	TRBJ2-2	TGTGCCAGCAGCTTAGGGGGGGGGCACGGTACCGGGGAGCTGTTTTTT	CASSLGGGHGTGELFF
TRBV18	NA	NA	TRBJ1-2	TGTGCCACCAGGGGTAACTATGGCTACACCTTC	CATRGNYGYTF
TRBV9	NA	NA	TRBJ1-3	TGTGCCAGCAGCGCCACCGGGACAATTGGAAACACCATATATTTT	CASSATGTIGNTIYF
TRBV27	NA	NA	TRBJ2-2	TGTGCCAGCAGATCAGGGCTATCTGGGATTGCGAACACCGGGGAGCTGTTTTTT	CASRSGLSGIANTGELFF
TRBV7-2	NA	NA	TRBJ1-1	TGTGCCAGCAGCTTAGAGGTTACAGCTGAAGCTTTCTTT	CASSLEVTAEAFF
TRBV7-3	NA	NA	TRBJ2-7	TGTGCCAGCAGCCGAGGACTAACCTACGAGCAGTACTTC	CASSRGLTYEQYF
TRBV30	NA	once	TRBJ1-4	TGTGCCTGGAGTGTACAGAATAATGAAAAACTGTTTTTT	CAWSVQNNEKLFF
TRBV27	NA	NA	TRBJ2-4	TGTGCCAGCAGTTCTCAGGGGCTCGGGGTCAAAAACATTCAGTACTTC	CASSSQGLGVKNIQYF
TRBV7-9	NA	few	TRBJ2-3	TGTGCCAGCAGCTTAAACCAGGGATCAGATACGCAGTATTTT	CASSLNQGSDTQYF
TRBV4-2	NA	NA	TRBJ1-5	TGTGCCAGCAGCCAAGAAGACGGGGATCAGCCCCAGCATTTT	CASSQEDGDQPQHF
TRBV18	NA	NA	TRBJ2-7	TGTGCCAGCTCAAATGCCAGGAACGAGCAGTACTTC	CASSNARNEQYF
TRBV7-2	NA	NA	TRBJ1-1	TGTGCCAGCAGCTTAATAAGGAGGACTGAAGCTTTCTTT	CASSLIRRTEAFF
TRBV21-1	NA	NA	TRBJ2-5	TGTGCCAGCAACGCGGCCAGGGGGTGTGAGACCCAGTACTTC	CASNAARGCETQYF